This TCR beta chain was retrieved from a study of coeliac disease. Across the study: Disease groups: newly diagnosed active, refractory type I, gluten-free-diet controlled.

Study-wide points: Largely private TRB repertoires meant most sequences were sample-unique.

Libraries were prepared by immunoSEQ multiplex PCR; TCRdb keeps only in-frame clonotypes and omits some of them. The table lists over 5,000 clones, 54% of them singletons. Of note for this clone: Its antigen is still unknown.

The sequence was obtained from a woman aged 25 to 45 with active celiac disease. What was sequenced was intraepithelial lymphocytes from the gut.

CDR3 in amino acids: CASSRGLSGRTEAFF. The CDR3 DNA sequence: TGTGCCAGCAGCCGAGGCCTTTCGGGAAGGACTGAAGCTTTCTTT. This chain uses TRBV11-1 with TRBJ1-1; D is ambiguous. V dropped 5 bases and J dropped 5 bases, with 18 bases sitting between them. CDR3 length: 15 residues. From germline, CDR1 is SGHAT and CDR2 FQDESV (reference sequence).